The clone carrying this T cell receptor beta chain was picked up a small number of times. Antigen: not known. The CDR3 contains 16 residues. Germline CDR1 MGHRA, CDR2 YSYEKL. The V gene end was trimmed by 5 bases and the J gene end by 1 base; junction bases not matched to a gene: 4. This entry is derived from a study of T-cell memory formation after mild COVID-19. Study information: Across donors, TCR clusters were largely donor specific. Regarding the study as a whole: Among contracting clones, CD4+ were mainly CM/EM and CD8+ enriched in EMRA. Day 15 to 85 contractors were CD4/CD8 balanced; later expanders leaned CD4+.

Employing constant-segment primers, 5'RACE generated TCR alpha and TCR beta cDNA libraries bearing sample barcodes and UMIs. A single record per CDR3 protein comes from TCRdb applying MiXCR to the 5' RACE reads. Of about 470,000 distinct CDR3 sequences in the sample, 15% to 20% were seen once. This receptor was taken from an adult woman who had mild COVID-19 (a few samples of this study predate the infection). Cell type and time point are not known. Sequencing used PBMCs or a T cell subset sorted from them (not recorded which). The chain couples TRBV4-1 to TRBJ2-2; 10 bases are shared with TRBD1. The CDR3 region has the DNA TGCGCCAGCAGCTCGACAGGGGGCGGGAACACCGGGGAGCTGTTTTTT. Amino acids: CASSSTGGGNTGELFF.